A selection of T cell receptor beta chains follows, all from one sample in a study of blood T cell repertoires in COVID-19. The method was immunoSEQ multiplex PCR; TCRdb's version includes in-frame clones alone and lacks a portion of them. The sample lists 90,000 to 120,000 clones; less than 90% were seen once. Material for sequencing was peripheral blood. These receptors were obtained from a human donor in a cohort sampled during active COVID-19. CDR3s include the opening cysteine and the closing phenylalanine or tryptophan. Fields, in order: J gene, CDR3 length, V gene, clone size, D gene, CDR3 DNA, CDR3 protein. The D gene is left open where the match is weak. Clone size, where shown, is once, few, many, or a class for clones that have expanded.

TRBJ2-3 | 13 | TRBV19 | - | TRBD2 | TGTGCCACAAGGACTAGCGTGGCAGATACGCAGTATTTT | CATRTSVADTQYF
TRBJ1-4 | 14 | TRBV18 | - | - | TGTGCCAGCTCAGACACAGGGTGGAACGAAAAACTGTTTTTT | CASSDTGWNEKLFF
TRBJ1-4 | 14 | TRBV19 | - | - | TGTGCCAGTAGTTACCAGGGGATGGGGGAAAAACTGTTTTTT | CASSYQGMGEKLFF
TRBJ2-7 | 14 | TRBV27 | once | - | TGTGCCAGCAGTTTAGGAGGTAGCGGCTACGAGCAGTACTTC | CASSLGGSGYEQYF
TRBJ2-7 | 15 | TRBV6-1 | few | TRBD2 | TGTGCCAGCAGTGAATCAGGTAGCGGGGCGGACGAGCAGTACTTC | CASSESGSGADEQYF
TRBJ1-1 | 14 | TRBV5-5 | - | - | TGTGCCAGCAGCTTTCAGGGACTTGACACTGAAGCTTTCTTT | CASSFQGLDTEAFF
TRBJ1-1 | 14 | TRBV6-5 | - | TRBD1 | TGTGCCAGCAGTTTGACAGGGGGCTTGGCTGAAGCTTTCTTT | CASSLTGGLAEAFF
TRBJ1-5 | 15 | TRBV12-5 | - | - | TGTGCTAGTGGTTTGGTAGGAGCAGGGACTCTGCCCCAGCATTTT | CASGLVGAGTLPQHF
TRBJ2-3 | 13 | TRBV25-1 | once | - | TGTGCCAGCCGACCCCCAGGGACAGATACGCAGTATTTT | CASRPPGTDTQYF
TRBJ2-7 | 17 | TRBV3-1/TRBV3-2 | - | TRBD2 | TGTGCCAGCAGCATACTTGGGACTAGCGGGTCTCCCTACGAGCAGTACTTC | CASSILGTSGSPYEQYF
TRBJ2-1 | 14 | TRBV4-1 | - | - | TGCGCCAGCAGCCAGGGGAGGAGGTACAATGAGCAGTTCTTC | CASSQGRRYNEQFF
TRBJ2-1 | 17 | TRBV4-1 | - | TRBD2 | TGCGCCAGCAGCCAAGGCTGGGGGGACTATCCTATTAATGAGCAGTTCTTC | CASSQGWGDYPINEQFF
TRBJ2-2 | 14 | TRBV3-1/TRBV3-2 | - | - | TGTGCCAGCAGCCAACTACAGGGTTCCGGGGAGCTGTTTTTT | CASSQLQGSGELFF
TRBJ1-6 | 14 | TRBV2 | - | TRBD1 | TGTGCCAGCAGGGACAGGGGGAATAATTCACCCCTCCACTTT | CASRDRGNNSPLHF
TRBJ1-2 | 13 | TRBV6-1 | - | - | TGTGCCAGCAGTGAGGTTAACAGCTATGGCTACACCTTC | CASSEVNSYGYTF
TRBJ2-5 | 16 | TRBV18 | - | TRBD2 | TGTGCCAGCTCACCCCCCCTGGCGGGAGGGCGAGAGACCCAGTACTTC | CASSPPLAGGRETQYF
TRBJ1-5 | 16 | TRBV30 | once | - | TGTGCCTGGAGTTATAAGTCCCAGAGCGGCAATCAGCCCCAGCATTTT | CAWSYKSQSGNQPQHF
TRBJ1-4 | 15 | TRBV14 | - | TRBD1 | TGTGCCAGCAGCCCGACAGGGGGAATTAATGAAAAACTGTTTTTT | CASSPTGGINEKLFF
TRBJ2-7 | 14 | TRBV14 | - | - | TGTGCCAGCAGCCAGCTCGGGAACCCCTACGAGCAGTACTTC | CASSQLGNPYEQYF
TRBJ2-1 | 12 | TRBV5-1 | - | - | TGCGCCAGCAGCTTGAGCGGTGAGGAGCAGTTCTTC | CASSLSGEEQFF
TRBJ1-2 | 13 | TRBV25-1 | - | - | TGTGCCAGCAGTGAATACACAGGGTACGGCTACACCTTC | CASSEYTGYGYTF
TRBJ2-2 | 12 | TRBV27 | once | - | TGTGCCAGCAGTCGGAACACCGGGGAGCTGTTTTTT | CASSRNTGELFF
TRBJ1-3 | 16 | TRBV27 | - | - | TGTGCCAGCAGTTCACAGGGTTTCAACTCTGGAAACACCATATATTTT | CASSSQGFNSGNTIYF